The T cell receptor beta chain described here comes from a study of CD8 T cells in ankylosing spondylitis. This clonotype was recorded many times. The CDR3 sequence is 15 residues long. V lost 5 bases and J lost 4; bases outside the gene matches: 7. Germline CDR1 MNHNS, CDR2 SASEGT. One entry per CDR3 protein results from TCRdb running MiXCR on the 5' RACE reads. The repertoire consists of 340,000 or so distinct CDR3 sequences, with roughly 14% occurring once and the leading ten covering approximately 0.99%. The V call is TRBV6-1, the J call TRBJ2-2, with 7 nucleotides matching TRBD1. Source material: blood, either unsorted or a sorted T cell fraction (not recorded which). This TCR came from a male donor with ankylosing spondylitis or in good health (not recorded which). The CDR3 sequence: CASSPRQGTTGELFF. CDR3 in DNA: TGTGCCAGCAGTCCCCGACAGGGAACCACCGGGGAGCTGTTTTTT.